This TCR beta chain came from a study of Ad26.COV2.S vaccination and SARS-CoV-2 variants. Study-wide results and limits: People who got the vaccine had more spike-specific TCR breadth than people who got placebo. Substantial breadth in spike-specific CD8+ and CD4+ T cell responses was reportedly seen after vaccination.

Described treatment: roughly 19 received Ad26.COV2.S at low or high dose, single or two shots; about 5 received placebo; per-sample allocation not given. The samples date from day 63 after the first vaccine or placebo injection. Boston provided a donor who was an adult aged 18-55 years. In germline, CDR1 is KGHSH, CDR2 LQKENI. This CDR3 region has 11 residues. V was pared by 3 bases and J by 8 bases, with 6 bases between. Some clones are missing from TCRdb's copy, which holds only in-frame ones; the method was immunoSEQ multiplex PCR. The table records 400,000 to 450,000 clones, roughly 90% of them present only once. With regard to this clone: The antigen remains undetermined.

Sequencing was performed on peripheral blood, taken in a trial of Ad26.COV2.S vaccine versus placebo. The TCR sequence derives from a person between 18 and 60 years old who received the Ad26.COV2.S COVID-19 vaccine or a placebo. The J gene is TRBJ2-3, the V gene TRBV18; D might be TRBD2 (6 bases). CDR3 nucleotides: TGTGCCAGCTCACCCGGGGGTACGCAGTATTTT. As protein: CASSPGGTQYF. The entire variable domain, with the rest obtained from reference TRBV18 and TRBJ2-3, is as follows: NAGVMQNPRHLVRRRGQEARLRCSPMKGHSHVYWYRQLPEEGLKFMVYLQKENIIDESGMPKERFSAEFPKEGPSILRIQQVVRGDSAAYFCASSPGGTQYFGPGTRLTVL.